One sample yielded the 28 T cell receptor beta chains listed below, sequenced in a study of PD-L1 blockade in urothelial cancer. TCRdb's copy holds only in-frame clones and misses some; the assay was immunoSEQ multiplex PCR. The sample lists 85,000 to 130,000 clones; approximately 90% were seen once. Source: PBMCs, taken around atezolizumab (anti-PD-L1) treatment. Receptors originate from an elderly woman with urothelial cancer.

The chain carries TRBV27 and TRBJ1-1; D not certain. V dropped 3 bases and J dropped 5 bases, with 19 bases sitting between them. The germline gives CDR1 MNHEY, CDR2 SMNVEV (reference sequence). This CDR3 is built from 16 residues. CDR3 bases: TGTGCCAGCAGTTTTGCTTCAGTGGCCCCGGGGACTGAAGCTTTCTTT. Translation gives CASSFASVAPGTEAFF.

The chain has TRBV7-2 and TRBJ2-5, with 8 bases fitting TRBD1. CDR1 SGHTA and CDR2 FQGNSA come from the germline V gene. The CDR3 is made up of 14 amino acids. V was clipped by 5 bases and J by 2 bases; unmatched bases: 4. CDR3 in amino acids: CASSLGTGQETQYF. The CDR3 DNA reads TGTGCCAGCAGCCTCGGGACAGGACAAGAGACCCAGTACTTC. Full variable domain (outside the CDR3, taken from reference TRBV7-2 and TRBJ2-5): GAGVSQSPSNKVTEKGKDVELRCDPISGHTALYWYRQSLGQGLEFLIYFQGNSAPDKSGLPSDRFSAERTGGSVSTLTIQRTQQEDSAVYLCASSLGTGQETQYFGPGTRLLVL.

Points on this clone: At one boundary the junction diverges from the germline segment, which might be a read error. The rearrangement uses TRBV18 and TRBJ2-5; 14 nucleotides align to TRBD2. The germline V gene encodes CDR1 KGHSH and CDR2 LQKENI. This CDR3 contains 17 residues. CDR3 coding DNA: TGTGCCAGCTCCCCACTTGGGACTAGCGGGAGCGGAGAGACCCAGTACTTC. Translated: CASSPLGTSGSGETQYF.

The rearrangement uses TRBV27 and TRBJ1-2, with 10 bases fitting TRBD1. The germline CDR1 and CDR2 sequences are MNHEY and SMNVEV (reference sequence). V shed 4 bases, J shed 8 bases, and the junction held 13 bases outside the gene matches. The CDR3 covers 16 residues. CDR3 residues: CASSSMKGTGAPGYTF. In nucleotides, the CDR3 is TGTGCCAGCAGTTCCATGAAAGGGACAGGGGCCCCGGGCTACACCTTC.

The chain recombines TRBV19 with TRBJ2-2, with 9 positions matching TRBD2. The CDR3 consists of 16 residues. Germline V gene data show CDR1 as LNHDA and CDR2 as SQIVND (reference sequence). V lost 9 bases and J lost 5; bases outside the gene matches: 13. CDR3 residues: CASSAASGTKTGELFF. The CDR3 DNA reads TGTGCCAGCTCGGCGGCTAGCGGGACTAAGACCGGGGAGCTGTTTTTT.

The V gene is TRBV10-1, the J gene TRBJ2-2; TRBD1 might be the D (6 bases). CDR1 and CDR2 (germline): WNHNN, SYGVQD (reference sequence). The CDR3 is made up of 15 amino acids. Deletions cut 2 bases from V and 2 bases from J, with 9 bases between. The CDR3 protein is CASSEDRHNTGELFF. DNA for the CDR3: TGCGCCAGCAGTGAGGACAGGCATAACACCGGGGAGCTGTTTTTT.

The J gene is TRBJ2-2, the V gene TRBV11-3; D not resolved. The CDR3 contains 14 residues. The germline V and J ends were trimmed by 3 bases and 0 bases, with 5 bases remaining between them. The germline CDR1 and CDR2 sequences are SGHNT and YENEEA. CDR3 region: CASSFRSNTGELFF. The CDR3 nucleotides are TGTGCCAGCAGCTTTCGGTCGAACACCGGGGAGCTGTTTTTT.

The V and J genes are TRBV28 and TRBJ2-7, with 7 bases matching TRBD1. V shed 4 bases, J shed 6 bases, and the junction held 9 bases outside the gene matches. The germline V gene has CDR1 MDHEN and CDR2 SYDVKM. CDR3 length: 14 residues. CDR3 protein: CASSSSHRGGEQYF. The DNA for the CDR3 is TGTGCCAGCAGTTCGTCCCACAGGGGTGGCGAGCAGTACTTC.

This chain links TRBV5-1 with TRBJ2-7, with 7 bases lining up with TRBD1. This CDR3 has 14 residues. After removal of 3 bases from V and 3 bases from J, the junction contained 6 bases not matched to a gene. Looked up from germline, CDR1 is SGHRS and CDR2 is YFSETQ. The CDR3 here is CASSSRDRGYEQYF. The DNA of the CDR3 is TGCGCCAGCAGCTCCCGGGACAGAGGCTACGAGCAGTACTTC.

The chain joins TRBV28 to TRBJ2-1, with 9 nucleotides matching TRBD2. This CDR3 region has 16 residues. Germline lookup yields CDR1 MDHEN and CDR2 SYDVKM. V shed 6 bases, J shed 5 bases, and the junction held 11 bases outside the gene matches. DNA of the CDR3: TGTGCCAGCAGCCCCCCGGGACTAGCTGTAGACAATGAGCAGTTCTTC. Protein sequence: CASSPPGLAVDNEQFF.

The rearrangement links TRBV5-6 to TRBJ2-2; TRBD2 matches 7 bases. The CDR3 totals 17 residues. Germline V CDR1 and CDR2: SGHDT, YYEEEE. Losses at the gene ends were 4 bases for V and 1 base for J; bases not matched to a gene: 10. The CDR3 nucleotides are TGTGCCAGCAGCATACTAGCGAGGGGATTGAACACCGGGGAGCTGTTTTTT. Translating gives CASSILARGLNTGELFF. The variable domain in full, completed from reference TRBV5-6 and TRBJ2-2, reads DAGVTQSPTHLIKTRGQQVTLRCSPKSGHDTVSWYQQALGQGPQFIFQYYEEEERQRGNFPDRFSGHQFPNYSSELNVNALLLGDSALYLCASSILARGLNTGELFFGEGSRLTVL.

This chain uses TRBV2 with TRBJ1-5; 8 bases agree with TRBD1. The CDR3 has 16 residues. The germline gives CDR1 SNHLY, CDR2 FYNNEI. The junction had 9 bases not matched to a gene; V was cut back by 7 bases and J by 1 base. The CDR3 nucleotides read TGTGCCAGCAACTATGGACAGGGCTACAGCAATCAGCCCCAGCATTTT. This sequence encodes CASNYGQGYSNQPQHF.

The genes are TRBV5-1 and TRBJ2-2; D might be TRBD1 (5 bases). V shed 0 bases and J shed 2 bases, with 11 bases lying between them. Germline V lookup: CDR1 SGHRS, CDR2 YFSETQ. The CDR3 is 16 residues long. Here the CDR3 DNA reads TGCGCCAGCAGCTTGGGACAGCCTACCAACACCGGGGAGCTGTTTTTT. Protein: CASSLGQPTNTGELFF.

The rearrangement uses TRBV7-2 and TRBJ2-2; the match to TRBD2 covers 16 bases. V shed 5 bases and J 6 bases; nucleotides not matched to a gene: 6. The CDR3 has 17 amino acids. Germline CDR1 SGHTA, CDR2 FQGNSA. The CDR3, as DNA: TGTGCCAGCAGCCCTCCGGGACTAGCGGGAGGGGCCGGGGAGCTGTTTTTT. Amino acids: CASSPPGLAGGAGELFF.

V usage is TRBV7-7 and J usage is TRBJ2-6; possibly TRBD1 for D (5 bases). Trimming removed 5 bases at V and 0 bases at J, with 8 bases between. CDR1 is SSHAT and CDR2 is FNYEAQ in the germline V gene (reference sequence). This CDR3 comprises 15 residues. The chain's CDR3 is CASSIDSSGANVLTF. As DNA, the CDR3 is TGTGCCAGCAGCATCGACAGCTCTGGGGCCAACGTCCTGACTTTC.

The chain joins TRBV6-1 to TRBJ1-1; D is undetermined. With 4 bases removed from V and 8 bases from J, the gap between germline ends came to 5 bases. Looked up from germline, CDR1 is MNHNS and CDR2 is SASEGT. The CDR3 runs to 10 residues. Here the CDR3 reads CASSVREAFF. CDR3 in DNA: TGTGCCAGCAGTGTCAGGGAAGCTTTCTTT.

This clone was recorded only once. This sequence joins TRBV9 and TRBJ2-1; 9 nucleotides match TRBD2. This CDR3 is built from 16 residues. V gave up 2 bases and J gave up 4 bases; unmatched junction bases: 7. Germline assignment: CDR1 SGDLS and CDR2 YYNGEE. The CDR3, as DNA: TGTGCCAGCAGCGTCCTGACTAGCGGAGGTTACAATGAGCAGTTCTTC. This gives the protein CASSVLTSGGYNEQFF.

The chain joins TRBV19 to TRBJ2-3, with TRBD2 matching over 15 bases. CDR3 length: 19 amino acids. CDR1 LNHDA and CDR2 SQIVND come from the germline V gene (reference sequence). Losses at the gene ends were 5 bases for V and 4 bases for J; bases not matched to a gene: 13. CDR3 DNA: TGTGCCAGTAGTCCGGGACTAGCGGGAGGTACGCTCATCGCAGATACGCAGTATTTT. Its protein is CASSPGLAGGTLIADTQYF.

The chain combines TRBV27 with TRBJ1-1, with a tentative D call TRBD1 (6 bases). V was clipped by 8 bases and J by 4 bases, with 17 bases between them. The CDR3 totals 14 residues. The germline CDR1 and CDR2 sequences are MNHEY and SMNVEV (reference sequence). The CDR3 reads CASGTGRGGTEAFF. The CDR3 DNA sequence: TGTGCCAGCGGTACAGGGAGGGGAGGCACTGAAGCTTTCTTT.

The CDR3 bases are TGTGCCAGCTCCAGGGGGCCGCTCGACACTGAAGCTTTCTTT. This sequence encodes CASSRGPLDTEAFF. This sequence joins TRBV18 and TRBJ1-1; 8 nucleotides line up with TRBD1. Looked up from germline, CDR1 is KGHSH and CDR2 is LQKENI. The V segment lost 6 bases and the J segment 3 bases; nucleotides outside the gene matches: 6. The CDR3 covers 14 residues.

The chain combines TRBV19 with TRBJ2-5, with a possible D match to TRBD1 (5 bases). Germline V CDR1 and CDR2: LNHDA, SQIVND (reference sequence). The CDR3 length is 15 residues. V lost 4 bases and J 0 bases, leaving 12 bases between the germline ends. The CDR3 sequence: CASSTRTPYQETQYF. Written as DNA, the CDR3 is TGTGCCAGTAGTACCCGGACACCGTACCAAGAGACCCAGTACTTC. The full variable domain, rest sourced from reference TRBV19 and TRBJ2-5, is DGGITQSPKYLFRKEGQNVTLSCEQNLNHDAMYWYRQDPGQGLRLIYYSQIVNDFQKGDIAEGYSVSREKKESFPLTVTSAQKNPTAFYLCASSTRTPYQETQYFGPGTRLLVL.

This chain links TRBV30 with TRBJ2-5; possible D gene TRBD2, 6 bases. Trimming cost V 0 bases and J 5 bases, with 13 bases left between them. The germline V gene has CDR1 GTSNPN and CDR2 SVGIG (reference sequence). The CDR3 consists of 14 residues. CDR3 nucleotide sequence: TGTGCCTGGAGTGTAGGAGGGAGTAGGGAGACCCAGTACTTC. Translation: CAWSVGGSRETQYF.

This clone has only one observation. The genes are TRBV6-1 and TRBJ2-1, with D possibly TRBD1 on 6 matching bases. The germline V gene has CDR1 MNHNS and CDR2 SASEGT. With 4 bases removed from V and 10 bases from J, the gap between germline ends came to 14 bases. The length of the CDR3 is 13 residues. CDR3 bases: TGTGCCAGCAGTGGAAGCCCCGGGACAGAGCAGTTCTTC. This encodes CASSGSPGTEQFF.

The genes are TRBV6-1 and TRBJ1-6; no clear D. Germline CDR1 reads MNHNS; CDR2 reads SASEGT. This CDR3 comprises 12 residues. Trimming removed 6 bases from V and 7 bases from J, with 7 bases in between. Here the CDR3 reads CASRAGNSPLHF. DNA of the CDR3: TGTGCCAGCAGGGCGGGGAATTCACCCCTCCACTTT.

This clone was detected only a few times. This sequence joins TRBV30 and TRBJ1-1; no clear D. Trimming shortened V by 2 bases and J by 1 base, and 11 bases separated the two germline ends. In germline, CDR1 is GTSNPN, CDR2 SVGIG (reference sequence). The CDR3 is made up of 14 amino acids. The DNA of the CDR3 is TGTGCCTGGAGTCTTCCGATAGCGAACACTGAAGCTTTCTTT. Residues: CAWSLPIANTEAFF.

The rearrangement joins TRBV6-1 to TRBJ2-1; D uncertain. This CDR3 has 11 amino acids. The germline V and J ends were trimmed by 4 bases and 8 bases, with 6 bases remaining between them. Germline V gene sequence: CDR1 MNHNS, CDR2 SASEGT. The CDR3: CASSVIYEQFF. The DNA for the CDR3 is TGTGCCAGCAGTGTCATTTATGAGCAGTTCTTC.

The gene calls are TRBV2 and TRBJ1-1, with D perhaps matching TRBD1 (5 bases). With 7 bases removed from V and 2 bases from J, the gap between germline ends came to 8 bases. This CDR3 has 12 amino acids. From germline, CDR1 is SNHLY and CDR2 FYNNEI. The CDR3 nucleotides are TGTGCCAGCACAGGGATCAACACTGAAGCTTTCTTT. It is translated as CASTGINTEAFF. Full variable domain (remainder filled in from reference TRBV2 and TRBJ1-1): EPEVTQTPSHQVTQMGQEVILRCVPISNHLYFYWYRQILGQKVEFLVSFYNNEISEKSEIFDDQFSVERPDGSNFTLKIRSTKLEDSAMYFCASTGINTEAFFGQGTRLTVV.

The chain combines TRBV28 with TRBJ2-1; D unresolved. This CDR3 spans 13 amino acids. Germline V CDR1 and CDR2: MDHEN, SYDVKM. Between the trimmed V and J ends, which lost 6 bases and 7 bases, there was a span of 13 bases. The CDR3 DNA reads as TGTGCCAGCAGGGTATTCCCGAGTAATGAGCAGTTCTTC. Translated: CASRVFPSNEQFF.